Below, 10 T cell receptor beta chains from the same sample are listed, as sequenced in a study of OX40 agonist ivuxolimab in advanced cancers. Some clones are missing from TCRdb's copy, which holds only in-frame ones; the method was immunoSEQ multiplex PCR. The profile shows some 18,000 clones, around 90% of them singletons. Here the sequenced sample was CD4+ or CD8+ T cells sorted from blood, taken in a trial of the OX40 agonist ivuxolimab. These receptors all stem from an adult with an advanced solid tumor such as melanoma, head and neck, liver or kidney cancer.

In DNA form, the CDR3 reads TGTGCCAGCAGCTTGGGGGCTTACTACGAGCAGTACTTC. Translated: CASSLGAYYEQYF. This rearrangement joins TRBV7-2 to TRBJ2-7; D is perhaps TRBD1 (6 bases). This CDR3 region has 13 residues. Per the germline V gene, CDR1 is SGHTA and CDR2 is FQGNSA. Trimming pared 3 bases from V and 3 bases from J, leaving 9 bases between.

The chain combines TRBV28 with TRBJ1-1, with D possibly TRBD1 on 5 matching bases. V lost 4 bases to trimming and J lost 5 bases, with 8 bases between them. CDR3 length equals 12 residues. The V gene's germline CDR1 is MDHEN and CDR2 SYDVKM. The CDR3 loop is CASSSWGTEAFF. The CDR3 DNA reads TGTGCCAGCAGTTCATGGGGGACTGAAGCTTTCTTT. Using reference TRBV28 and TRBJ1-1 for the parts outside the CDR3, the full variable domain is DVKVTQSSRYLVKRTGEKVFLECVQDMDHENMFWYRQDPGLGLRLIYFSYDVKMKEKGDIPEGYSVSREKKERFSLILESASTNQTSMYLCASSSWGTEAFFGQGTRLTVV.

This sequence joins TRBV7-9 and TRBJ2-2, with 10 bases matching TRBD2. Unmatched junction bases numbered 6, after V lost 8 bases and J lost 6 bases. Looked up from germline, CDR1 is SEHNR and CDR2 is FQNEAQ (reference sequence). The CDR3 is 14 residues long. CDR3 in DNA: TGTGCCAGCGGCGGACTAGCGGTTGCCGGGGAGCTGTTTTTT. Its protein is CASGGLAVAGELFF.

The rearrangement links TRBV27 to TRBJ2-3; D unclear. In germline, CDR1 is MNHEY, CDR2 SMNVEV (reference sequence). V lost 8 bases and J 2 bases, leaving 5 bases between the germline ends. This CDR3 has 11 amino acids. The CDR3 is CASAHTDTQYF. In DNA form, the CDR3 reads TGTGCCAGCGCCCACACAGATACGCAGTATTTT.

V gene TRBV27 combines with J gene TRBJ2-1, with 7 bases that match TRBD2. Per the germline V gene, CDR1 is MNHEY and CDR2 is SMNVEV (reference sequence). The CDR3 is 13 residues long. The trim removed 8 bases at V and 7 bases at J, leaving 8 bases unmatched. The DNA for the CDR3 is TGTGCCAGCTCGACCACTAGCGAGAATGAGCAGTTCTTC. This translates into CASSTTSENEQFF.

The CDR3 sequence is CASSVGDSYNEQFF. CDR3 in DNA: TGTGCCAGCAGTGTGGGGGACTCTTACAATGAGCAGTTCTTC. V gene TRBV2 combines with J gene TRBJ2-1; a weak D match, TRBD2 (6 bases). The CDR3 has 14 amino acids. V was pared by 4 bases and J by 4 bases, with 11 bases between. Germline CDR1 reads SNHLY; CDR2 reads FYNNEI.

This chain connects TRBV6-5 to TRBJ1-4; D is possibly TRBD1 (5 bases). The CDR3 has 15 amino acids. CDR1 and CDR2 from the germline V gene are MNHEY and SVGAGI. Trimming took off 2 bases at V and 1 base at J, with 8 bases between the two ends. The CDR3 loop reads CASSYSGGTNEKLFF. The CDR3 nucleotides read TGTGCCAGCAGTTACAGTGGGGGAACTAATGAAAAACTGTTTTTT.

The chain recombines TRBV4-1 with TRBJ1-6; no clear D. CDR1 is MGHRA, CDR2 YSYEKL, per germline. Trimming pared 3 bases from V and 0 bases from J, leaving 9 bases between. The CDR3 has 16 amino acids. CDR3 region: CASSHVPSSYNSPLHF. CDR3 sequence (DNA): TGCGCCAGCAGCCACGTTCCGAGCTCCTATAATTCACCCCTCCACTTT.

The DNA of the CDR3 is TGTGCCAGCAGCGATGGACTAGCGGGCGAGCAGTACTTC. Its translation: CASSDGLAGEQYF. V and J are TRBV6-4 and TRBJ2-7; 11 bases are a match to TRBD2. The length of the CDR3 is 13 residues. Germline V gives CDR1 MRHNA, CDR2 SNTAGT. With 6 bases clipped from V and 6 bases from J, the junction kept 4 bases outside the gene matches.

In its sample, this clone was seen once. The J gene is TRBJ1-3, the V gene TRBV18; D not resolved. V lost 1 base and J 0 bases, leaving 7 bases between the germline ends. This CDR3 has 15 amino acids. Germline V lookup: CDR1 KGHSH, CDR2 LQKENI. This CDR3 reads CASSPRENSGNTIYF. The CDR3 DNA is TGTGCCAGCTCACCACGGGAGAACTCTGGAAACACCATATATTTT.